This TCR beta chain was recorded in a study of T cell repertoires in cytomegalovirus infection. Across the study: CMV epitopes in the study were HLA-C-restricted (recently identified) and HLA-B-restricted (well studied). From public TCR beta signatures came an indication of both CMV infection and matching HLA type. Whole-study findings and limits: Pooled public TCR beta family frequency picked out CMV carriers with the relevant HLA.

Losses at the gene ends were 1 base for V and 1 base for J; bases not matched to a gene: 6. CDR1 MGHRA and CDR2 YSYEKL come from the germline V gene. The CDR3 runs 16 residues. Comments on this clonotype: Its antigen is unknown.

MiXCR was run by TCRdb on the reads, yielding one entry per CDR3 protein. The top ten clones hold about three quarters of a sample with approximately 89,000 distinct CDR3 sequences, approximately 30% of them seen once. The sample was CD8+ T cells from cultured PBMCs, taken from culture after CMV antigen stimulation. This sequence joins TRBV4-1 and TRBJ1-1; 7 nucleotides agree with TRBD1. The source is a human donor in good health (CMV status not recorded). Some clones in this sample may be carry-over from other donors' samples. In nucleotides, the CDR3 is TGCGCCAGCAGCCAAGTGCCGGGACAGTCGAACACTGAAGCTTTCTTT. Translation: CASSQVPGQSNTEAFF.